The text below deals with one TCR beta chain. These data belong to a study of blood T cell repertoires in COVID-19. In the authors' workflow: Quantification of nucleated cells was approximated via reference gene primer amplification. Method: immunoSEQ multiplex PCR; TCRdb's copy keeps in-frame clones and lacks some. Clone size and V and J calls were adopted from that table, with D and trimming inferred from the DNA. There are 88,000 or so clones in the sample; roughly 90% occur only once, and 1.2% lies in the top ten. Those enrolled, adults aged about 18 to 89 years, came from about two dozen US areas. Clinical histories supplied by participants themselves formed the basis of cohort assignment. The CDR3 runs to 15 residues. Per germline, CDR1 SGHTA and CDR2 FQGNSA. V was trimmed by 5 bases and J by 5 bases, leaving 16 bases between them.

The sample taken for sequencing was PBMCs or T cells enriched from blood (not recorded which). This chain connects TRBV7-2 to TRBJ2-1; maybe TRBD2 (7 bases). The sequence derives from a woman between 45 and 65 years old with acute COVID-19. CDR3 region: CASSPRGTINNEQFF. The CDR3 DNA reads TGTGCCAGCAGCCCGAGGGGGACTATAAACAATGAGCAGTTCTTC.